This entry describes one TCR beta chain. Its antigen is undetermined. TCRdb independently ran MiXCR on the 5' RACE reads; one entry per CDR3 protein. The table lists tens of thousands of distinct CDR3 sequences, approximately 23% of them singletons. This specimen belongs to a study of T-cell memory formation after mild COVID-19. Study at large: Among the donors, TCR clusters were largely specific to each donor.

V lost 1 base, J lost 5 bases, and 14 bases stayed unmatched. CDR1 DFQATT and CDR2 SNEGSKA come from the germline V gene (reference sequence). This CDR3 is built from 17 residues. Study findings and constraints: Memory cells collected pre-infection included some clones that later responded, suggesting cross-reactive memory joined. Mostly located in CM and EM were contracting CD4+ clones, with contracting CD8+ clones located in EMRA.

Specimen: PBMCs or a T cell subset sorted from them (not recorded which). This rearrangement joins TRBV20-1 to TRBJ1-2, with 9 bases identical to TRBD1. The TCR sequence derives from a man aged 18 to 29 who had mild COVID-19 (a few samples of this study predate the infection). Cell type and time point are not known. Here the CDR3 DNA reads TGCAGTGCTAGAGCTCCGCGGACGGACAGGGGTCTTTATGGCTACACCTTC. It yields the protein CSARAPRTDRGLYGYTF.